The 30 T cell receptor beta chains given below trace back to one sample, sequenced in a study of cytomegalovirus exposure and HLA in healthy donors. Generated by immunoSEQ multiplex PCR, the TCRdb table keeps only in-frame clones and is missing some. This table has 200,000 or so clones, 84% appearing once. Sample: PBMCs. The receptors were gathered from a woman in her twenties or thirties in good health and CMV-seropositive.

The chain carries TRBV6-5 and TRBJ1-2, with 11 bases lining up with TRBD1. The germline CDR1 and CDR2 sequences are MNHEY and SVGAGI. V gave up 6 bases and J gave up 4 bases; unmatched junction bases: 7. The CDR3 covers 15 residues. The DNA of the CDR3 is TGTGCCAGCAGACTAGGGACAGGGGGAGGCTATGGCTACACCTTC. Amino acid sequence: CASRLGTGGGYGYTF.

This clone occurred once. The chain employs TRBV19 and TRBJ1-2; weak D call: TRBD1 (6 bases). The V gene's germline CDR1 is LNHDA and CDR2 SQIVND (reference sequence). The CDR3 is made up of 15 amino acids. V lost 5 bases and J lost 1, with 14 bases in between. CDR3 coding DNA: TGTGCCAGTAGTCGTGGACAGTTTGTTAACTATGGCTACACCTTC. As protein: CASSRGQFVNYGYTF.

CDR3 protein: CASRGGAANYGYTF. In nucleotides, the CDR3 is TGTGCCAGCCGAGGAGGGGCGGCTAACTATGGCTACACCTTC. V gene TRBV6-5 combines with J gene TRBJ1-2, with D possibly being TRBD1 (5 bases). Germline CDR1 reads MNHEY; CDR2 reads SVGAGI. With 8 bases removed from V and 0 bases from J, the gap between germline ends came to 13 bases. The CDR3 has 14 amino acids.

The chain uses TRBV7-8 and TRBJ1-5, with D perhaps matching TRBD1 (6 bases). CDR3 length equals 12 residues. Trimming shortened V by 7 bases and J by 9 bases, and 13 bases separated the two germline ends. Germline CDR1 SGHVS, CDR2 FQNEAQ. CDR3 DNA sequence: TGTGCCAGCACCTTGGACAGAGGGCCCCAGCATTTT. This translates into CASTLDRGPQHF.

The chain couples TRBV18 to TRBJ1-2; D possibly corresponds to TRBD1 (5 bases). Germline CDR1 reads KGHSH; CDR2 reads LQKENI. V dropped 3 bases and J dropped 8 bases, with 13 bases sitting between them. The CDR3 extends over 13 amino acids. DNA of the CDR3: TGTGCCAGCTCACCTACGGGGGTCGAAGGCTACACCTTC. Its protein is CASSPTGVEGYTF.

J is TRBJ2-7 and V is TRBV2; TRBD1 might be the D (6 bases). Germline V lookup: CDR1 SNHLY, CDR2 FYNNEI. The CDR3 sequence is 15 residues long. Trimming shortened V by 4 bases and J by 3 bases, and 16 bases separated the two germline ends. This chain's CDR3 is CASSVYWDKGYEQYF. DNA for the CDR3: TGTGCCAGCAGTGTGTATTGGGACAAAGGCTACGAGCAGTACTTC.

This chain connects TRBV19 to TRBJ2-7, with no clear D. This CDR3 is 13 amino acids long. V dropped 5 bases and J dropped 0 bases, with 8 bases sitting between them. The germline V gene encodes CDR1 LNHDA and CDR2 SQIVND (reference sequence). Here the CDR3 DNA reads TGTGCCAGTAGTTTTGATAGCTCCTACGAGCAGTACTTC. It encodes CASSFDSSYEQYF.

In its sample, this clone was seen a few times. The chain's CDR3 is CASSESPGKGYTF. The CDR3 DNA is TGTGCCAGCAGTGAGTCTCCAGGGAAGGGCTACACCTTC. The chain employs TRBV6-1 and TRBJ1-2; a weak D match, TRBD1 (5 bases). The V and J ends lost 3 bases and 8 bases respectively, with 13 bases between them. The germline gives CDR1 MNHNS, CDR2 SASEGT. CDR3 length: 13 amino acids.

The chain combines TRBV7-9 with TRBJ2-7; D gene uncertain. The CDR3 sequence is 17 residues long. CDR1 is SEHNR and CDR2 is FQNEAQ in the germline V gene (reference sequence). Trimming cost V 3 bases and J 0 bases, with 18 bases left between them. CDR3 protein: CASSFLEQTPISYEQYF. CDR3 coding DNA: TGTGCCAGCAGCTTTCTAGAACAAACCCCCATCTCCTACGAGCAGTACTTC.

The chain carries TRBV5-1 and TRBJ2-7; 10 bases map to TRBD1. This CDR3 region has 14 residues. The germline V gene encodes CDR1 SGHRS and CDR2 YFSETQ. V gave up 7 bases and J gave up 6 bases; unmatched junction bases: 10. The CDR3 nucleotides are TGCGCCAGCGGACCGGGACAGGGGCCTCTCGAGCAGTACTTC. Its protein product is CASGPGQGPLEQYF.

DNA for the CDR3: TGTGCCAGCTCACCAAAAGGAGGAAACAGGGACAATGAGCAGTTCTTC. Translating it yields CASSPKGGNRDNEQFF. The V and J genes are TRBV18 and TRBJ2-1, with D possibly matching TRBD1 (6 bases). CDR3 length equals 16 residues. The ends were cut back, 2 bases at V and 5 bases at J, with 16 bases in the middle. The germline gives CDR1 KGHSH, CDR2 LQKENI.

The chain is built from TRBV18 and TRBJ1-2; 7 bases line up with TRBD1. The germline V gene has CDR1 KGHSH and CDR2 LQKENI. Trimming at V came to 5 bases and at J to 5 bases, leaving 5 bases not matched to a gene. CDR3 length: 13 amino acids. The CDR3 reads CASSSDRSYGYTF. The DNA for the CDR3 is TGTGCCAGCTCATCGGACAGGAGTTATGGCTACACCTTC.

This clone was picked up one time. V and J are TRBV6-5 and TRBJ2-3; the D gene is possibly TRBD2 (6 bases). The V gene lost 0 bases and the J gene lost 3 bases, with 10 bases spanning the gap. CDR1 is MNHEY, CDR2 SVGAGI, per germline. This CDR3 spans 15 amino acids. In nucleotides, the CDR3 is TGTGCCAGCAGTTACTCCGGCGGGACGACAGATACGCAGTATTTT. Its translation is CASSYSGGTTDTQYF.

CDR3 in DNA: TGCGCCAGCAGCCAAAACCAGGGAAACTATGGCTACACCTTC. This sequence encodes CASSQNQGNYGYTF. This sequence joins TRBV4-1 and TRBJ1-2, with D possibly being TRBD1 (5 bases). Germline CDR1 MGHRA, CDR2 YSYEKL. V lost 2 bases and J lost 2, with 9 bases in between. The CDR3 is 14 residues long.

This chain uses TRBV2 with TRBJ1-2, with TRBD1 as a possible D gene (6 bases). There are 16 residues in the CDR3. With 0 bases removed from V and 2 bases from J, the gap between germline ends came to 13 bases. Germline CDR1 and CDR2: SNHLY and FYNNEI. As DNA, the CDR3 is TGTGCCAGCAGTGAAGCGCTTAGGACAGTGAACTATGGCTACACCTTC. It is translated as CASSEALRTVNYGYTF.

This clone was seen just once. The rearrangement uses TRBV30 and TRBJ1-4; 8 bases fit TRBD1. The CDR3 runs to 15 residues. V was pared by 7 bases and J by 3 bases, with 10 bases of the junction left unmatched. Germline-derived CDR1 and CDR2 are GTSNPN and SVGIG (reference sequence). The CDR3 nucleotides read TGTGCCTACAGGACAGGGAGGCGCGCTAATGAAAAACTGTTTTTT. This codes for CAYRTGRRANEKLFF.

This clone turned up a few times. The V and J genes are TRBV5-4 and TRBJ2-1; TRBD2 might be the D (5 bases). CDR1 SGHNT and CDR2 YYREEE come from the germline V gene (reference sequence). V shed 0 bases and J shed 2 bases, with 12 bases lying between them. This CDR3 has 16 amino acids. In DNA form, the CDR3 reads TGTGCCAGCAGCTTGGATCCGCAAGCGGCCTACAATGAGCAGTTCTTC. This gives the protein CASSLDPQAAYNEQFF.

The V call is TRBV6-5, the J call TRBJ1-1; the D gene is possibly TRBD1 (6 bases). The CDR3 spans 15 residues. Trimming removed 4 bases at V and 5 bases at J, with 17 bases between. The germline gives CDR1 MNHEY, CDR2 SVGAGI. The DNA for the CDR3 is TGTGCCAGCAGTTCCTATATCAGGGGAAGGACTGAAGCTTTCTTT. Amino acid sequence: CASSSYIRGRTEAFF.

The chain carries TRBV13 and TRBJ1-1; 8 bases align to TRBD1. CDR3 length: 15 residues. Germline V gene sequence: CDR1 PRHDT, CDR2 FYEKMQ (reference sequence). V lost 5 bases to trimming and J lost 6 bases; unmatched junction nucleotides: 11. This CDR3 is CASSGAGQGFSEAFF. The CDR3 DNA follows: TGTGCCAGCAGCGGTGCCGGACAGGGTTTCTCTGAAGCTTTCTTT.

V usage is TRBV5-1 and J usage is TRBJ2-7; 9 bases match TRBD2. The ends lost 2 bases at V and 2 bases at J; junction bases unmatched: 2. CDR3 length: 14 residues. Per germline, CDR1 SGHRS and CDR2 YFSETQ. CDR3 DNA sequence: TGCGCCAGCAGCTTAAGCGGGAGGACCTACGAGCAGTACTTC. The encoded protein is CASSLSGRTYEQYF.

The DNA of the CDR3 is TGTGCCAGCAGTGAAATCGGGGTTGGAGTCGGGGAGCTGTTTTTT. It translates to CASSEIGVGVGELFF. V usage is TRBV6-1 and J usage is TRBJ2-2; possibly TRBD2 for D (5 bases). Trimming stripped 2 bases from V and 7 bases from J, with 14 bases between. This CDR3 spans 15 amino acids. Germline V gene lookup returns CDR1 MNHNS and CDR2 SASEGT.

Only a few counts were recorded for this clone. This chain links TRBV6-6 with TRBJ1-1, with 7 nucleotides matching TRBD1. The length of the CDR3 is 14 residues. Germline-derived CDR1 and CDR2 are MNHNY and SVGAGI (reference sequence). Trimming at V came to 3 bases and at J to 7 bases, leaving 8 bases not matched to a gene. The CDR3 nucleotides are TGTGCCAGCAGTTATCAACAGGGGTCCGTTGAAGCTTTCTTT. This encodes CASSYQQGSVEAFF.

The chain joins TRBV6-1 to TRBJ1-1; D remains ambiguous. The CDR3 contains 14 residues. The germline V gene has CDR1 MNHNS and CDR2 SASEGT. V lost 2 bases and J 1 base, leaving 8 bases between the germline ends. In DNA form, the CDR3 reads TGTGCCAGCAGTGAACTAGGCACGAACACTGAAGCTTTCTTT. This translates into CASSELGTNTEAFF.

V and J are TRBV28 and TRBJ2-7; 15 bases line up with TRBD2. Unmatched junction bases numbered 0, after V lost 3 bases and J lost 3 bases. Per the germline V gene, CDR1 is MDHEN and CDR2 is SYDVKM. The CDR3 sequence is 15 residues long. CDR3: CASSLGLAGGYEQYF. In nucleotides, the CDR3 is TGTGCCAGCAGTTTGGGACTAGCGGGAGGCTACGAGCAGTACTTC.

This clone was seen a single time. The gene calls are TRBV30 and TRBJ1-1; D uncertain. CDR1 is GTSNPN and CDR2 is SVGIG in the germline V gene (reference sequence). This CDR3 is 12 amino acids long. V lost 7 bases, J lost 9 bases, and 18 bases lay in between. CDR3 sequence: CASEIDGIKAFF. CDR3 DNA: TGTGCCTCCGAAATCGACGGGATAAAAGCTTTCTTT.

This clone was found a few times. This chain links TRBV9 with TRBJ1-1; perhaps TRBD1 as D (6 bases). The CDR3 has 15 amino acids. V was pared by 0 bases and J by 8 bases, with 17 bases between. Germline V gives CDR1 SGDLS, CDR2 YYNGEE. The CDR3 coding sequence is TGTGCCAGCAGCGTAGTGGGGGAACCACAGGGAGAAGCTTTCTTT. This encodes CASSVVGEPQGEAFF.

This chain connects TRBV13 to TRBJ2-1; possible D gene TRBD1, 6 bases. This CDR3 is 12 amino acids long. Trimming cost V 4 bases and J 7 bases, with 8 bases left between them. Germline CDR1 PRHDT, CDR2 FYEKMQ (reference sequence). In nucleotides, the CDR3 is TGTGCCAGCAGCTCCAGGGGAAATGAGCAGTTCTTC. It is translated as CASSSRGNEQFF.

The V call is TRBV15, the J call TRBJ2-5; D possibly corresponds to TRBD1 (8 bases). The CDR3 is 14 residues long. Germline loops: CDR1 LNHNV, CDR2 YYDKDF (reference sequence). V lost 4 bases and J lost 5, with 14 bases in between. CDR3 nucleotides: TGTGCCACCAGCACCGGACAGGGAGGGGAGACCCAGTACTTC. Translating gives CATSTGQGGETQYF.

The V gene is TRBV20-1, the J gene TRBJ1-2, with unresolved D. Trimming left V 0 bases short and J 4 bases short, with 3 bases between. CDR3 length: 11 amino acids. Germline V lookup: CDR1 DFQATT, CDR2 SNEGSKA (reference sequence). CDR3 coding DNA: TGCAGTGCTAGAGAAGCCTATGGCTACACCTTC. Protein sequence: CSAREAYGYTF.

The chain couples TRBV7-8 to TRBJ1-2; D possibly corresponds to TRBD1 (5 bases). This CDR3 contains 14 residues. The germline gives CDR1 SGHVS, CDR2 FQNEAQ. V was cut by 3 bases and J by 3 bases, with 11 bases left in between. DNA for the CDR3: TGTGCCAGCAGCTTTAGGGGTTTGGACTATGGCTACACCTTC. Protein sequence: CASSFRGLDYGYTF. The entire variable domain, with the rest obtained from reference TRBV7-8 and TRBJ1-2, is as follows: GAGVSQSPRYKVAKRGQDVALRCDPISGHVSLFWYQQALGQGPEFLTYFQNEAQLDKSGLPSDRFFAERPEGSVSTLKIQRTQQEDSAVYLCASSFRGLDYGYTFGSGTRLTVV.